This TCR beta chain was recovered during a study of T-cell memory formation after mild COVID-19 (dated by TCRdb to about 2021). Regarding the study in general: TCR sequence clusters from the two donors were largely donor specific. T-cell clones expanding and contracting after mild COVID-19 in two donors were tracked by longitudinal TCRalpha and TCRbeta repertoire sequencing. The cohort was made up of two young adult volunteers, one female and one male, who were previously healthy.

Sequencer: Illumina NovaSeq 6000. TCRalpha and TCRbeta cDNA libraries were built by 5'RACE with constant-segment primers, adding sample barcodes and unique molecular identifiers. RNA was extracted from every sample with Trizol reagent. The libraries were amplified in two PCR steps, and the second step added a second sample barcode and Illumina TruSeq adapters. The libraries were sequenced on an Illumina NovaSeq using 2 x 150 bp paired-end reads. The original methods were these. Demultiplexing of reads and collapsing into UMI-guided consensus sequences were performed with migec v1.2.7. Using mixcr v2.1.11, UMI consensuses were aligned to TRA and TRB V and J templates and then assembled into clonotypes. Expanded or contracted clonotypes were those called significant by both edgeR and NoisET, with noise models trained on biological replicates. For edgeR calls, the thresholds were a false discovery rate-adjusted p below 0.01 and a log2 fold-change of 1. As an exploratory analysis of dynamics, max-normalized trajectories of the 1000 most abundant clonotypes were examined with PCA combined with hierarchical clustering. Separately sequenced CD4+ and CD8+ repertoires were used to assign a CD4 or CD8 phenotype to each responding clone. TCRdb's own reprocessing of the public reads used fastp at Q25 and MiXCR and kept productive beta chains. When rows share a CDR3 protein, they turn into one entry using the most common DNA and genes. The V and J calls follow TCRdb's processing rather than the paper's. The sample table shows 150,000 or so distinct CDR3 sequences, and roughly 12% are seen once. Clones ranked in the top ten supply around 3.8% of the sample.

Overall study outcomes, separate from this receptor: Some responding clones were found in pre-infection memory, which suggests that pre-existing cross-reactive memory T cells took part in the SARS-CoV-2 response. The study covered only two mild cases, and larger cohorts including severe cases with pre-infection samples were considered necessary. Whether the second-wave clones peaking on day 37 were SARS-CoV-2 specific was not confirmed. Clones contracting from day 15 to 85 had balanced CD4/CD8 phenotypes, while a second wave expanding from day 15 to 37 was biased towards CD4+. Contracting CD4+ clones were found mainly in CM and EM memory subsets, while CD8+ clones were enriched in EMRA.

Ficoll-Paque density gradient centrifugation was used to isolate PBMCs. In regard to this clonotype: The antigen it recognizes is unknown. It has no much larger one-base neighbor in the sample; base qualities were not kept.

The germline V and J ends show losses of 6 bases and 10 bases respectively, and no gene match explains 14 bases of the junction. Based on the germline V gene, the CDR1 and CDR2 sequences are MGHRA and YSYEKL. The CDR3, from cysteine to phenylalanine, totals 14 residues. Only the CDR3 DNA stays, 42 bases, in frame from base 1. This sequence originates from a young man who had mild COVID-19 (a few samples of this study predate the infection). The sample titles of this study are shuffled in the database, so cell type and time point are left out; the donor was told from shared clones. The sequenced sample was PBMCs or a T cell subset sorted from them (not recorded which). The chain employs TRBV4-1 and TRBJ1-1, with 7 bases aligning to TRBD1. CDR3 sequence: CASSPEGQRFGAFF. Read as DNA, the sequence is TGCGCCAGCAGTCCCGAGGGACAGCGCTTCGGAGCTTTCTTT.